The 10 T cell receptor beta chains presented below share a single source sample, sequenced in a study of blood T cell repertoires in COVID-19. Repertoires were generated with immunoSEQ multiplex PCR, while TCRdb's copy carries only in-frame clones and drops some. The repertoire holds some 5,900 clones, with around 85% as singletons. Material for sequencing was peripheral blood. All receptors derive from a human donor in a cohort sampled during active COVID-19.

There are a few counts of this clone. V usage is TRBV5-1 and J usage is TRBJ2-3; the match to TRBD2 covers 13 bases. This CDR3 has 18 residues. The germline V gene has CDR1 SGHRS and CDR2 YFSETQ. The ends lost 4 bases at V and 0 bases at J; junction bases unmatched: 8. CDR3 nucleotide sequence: TGCGCCAGCAGCCGGCGAACTAGCGGGGGGGCTAGCACAGATACGCAGTATTTT. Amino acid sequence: CASSRRTSGGASTDTQYF.

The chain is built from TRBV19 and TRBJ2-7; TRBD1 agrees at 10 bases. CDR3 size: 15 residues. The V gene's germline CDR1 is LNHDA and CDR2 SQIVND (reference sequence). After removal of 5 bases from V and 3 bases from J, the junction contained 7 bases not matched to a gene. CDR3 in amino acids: CASSDPGQGHYEQYF. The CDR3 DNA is TGTGCCAGTAGTGATCCGGGACAGGGGCACTACGAGCAGTACTTC.

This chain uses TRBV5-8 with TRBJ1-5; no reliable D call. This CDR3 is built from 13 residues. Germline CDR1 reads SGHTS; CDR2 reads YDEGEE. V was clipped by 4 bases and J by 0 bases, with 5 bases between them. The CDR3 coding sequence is TGTGCCAGCAGCCGACTTAGCAATCAGCCCCAGCATTTT. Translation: CASSRLSNQPQHF.

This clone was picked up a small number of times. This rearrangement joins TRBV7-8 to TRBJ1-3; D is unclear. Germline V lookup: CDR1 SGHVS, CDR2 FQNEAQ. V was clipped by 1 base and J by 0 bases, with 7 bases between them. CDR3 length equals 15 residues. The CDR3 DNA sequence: TGTGCCAGCAGCTTAGGGAGTTACTCTGGAAACACCATATATTTT. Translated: CASSLGSYSGNTIYF.

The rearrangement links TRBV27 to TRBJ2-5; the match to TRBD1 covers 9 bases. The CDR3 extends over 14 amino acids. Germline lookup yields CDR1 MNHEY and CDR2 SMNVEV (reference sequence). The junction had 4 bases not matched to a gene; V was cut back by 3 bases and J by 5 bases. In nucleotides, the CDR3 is TGTGCCAGCAGTTTGGACAGGGGAGGGGAGACCCAGTACTTC. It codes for CASSLDRGGETQYF.

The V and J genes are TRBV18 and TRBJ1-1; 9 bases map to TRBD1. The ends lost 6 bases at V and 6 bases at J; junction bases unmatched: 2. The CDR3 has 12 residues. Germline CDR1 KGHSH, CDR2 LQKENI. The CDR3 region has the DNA TGTGCCAGCTCTGGGGACAGGGCTGAAGCTTTCTTT. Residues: CASSGDRAEAFF.

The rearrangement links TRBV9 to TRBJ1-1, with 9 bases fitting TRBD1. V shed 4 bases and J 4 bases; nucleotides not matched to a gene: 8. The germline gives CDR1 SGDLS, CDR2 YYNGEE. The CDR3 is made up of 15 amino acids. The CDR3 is CASSLQGAGGTEAFF. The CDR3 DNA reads TGTGCCAGCAGCCTACAGGGGGCAGGGGGCACTGAAGCTTTCTTT.

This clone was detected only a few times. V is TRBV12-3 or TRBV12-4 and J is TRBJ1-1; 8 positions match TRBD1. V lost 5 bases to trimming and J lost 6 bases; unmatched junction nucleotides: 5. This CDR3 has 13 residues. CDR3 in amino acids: CASSAGGAAEAFF. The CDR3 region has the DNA TGTGCCAGCAGTGCAGGGGGCGCCGCTGAAGCTTTCTTT.

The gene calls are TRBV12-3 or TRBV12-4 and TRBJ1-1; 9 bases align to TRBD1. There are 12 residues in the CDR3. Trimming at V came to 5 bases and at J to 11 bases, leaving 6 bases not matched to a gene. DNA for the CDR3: TGTGCCAGCAGTCATGGGACAGGGATGGCTTTCTTT. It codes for CASSHGTGMAFF.

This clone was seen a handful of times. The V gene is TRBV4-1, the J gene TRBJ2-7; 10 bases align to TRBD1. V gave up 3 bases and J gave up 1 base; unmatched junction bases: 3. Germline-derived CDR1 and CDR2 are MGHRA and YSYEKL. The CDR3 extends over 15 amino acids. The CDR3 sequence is CASSQGQGRSYEQYF. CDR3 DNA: TGCGCCAGCAGCCAGGGACAGGGGCGATCCTACGAGCAGTACTTC.